This T cell receptor (beta chain) was observed in a study of B cell selection in AIRE deficiency. Note on this clone: No antigen is known for it.

Profiled with immunoSEQ multiplex PCR; TCRdb holds only in-frame clones, not every one. Here the sample spans 20,000 to 25,000 clones, about 93% being singletons. V lost 2 bases and J 3 bases, leaving 19 bases between the germline ends. Germline V gene data show CDR1 as GTSNPN and CDR2 as SVGIG (reference sequence). The CDR3 extends over 16 amino acids. Study-level findings and limits: About a third of healthy-shared Treg TCRbeta sequences appeared in patient Tconv cells. Shared Treg sequences had shorter CDR3s, biased toward rearrangements with few non-templated insertions. In TCRBV usage, CDR3 length and diversity, patient Tconv and Treg cells matched healthy donors.

The regulatory T cell sort gate was CD4+CD25hiCD127low/negative. Controls came from healthy donors unrelated to patients. The V and J genes are TRBV30 and TRBJ2-5; D is unresolved. The receptor comes from a human donor in good health. Input material: CD4+CD25+ Tregs sorted from PBMCs. The CDR3 here is CAWSTHKGPPEETQYF. For the CDR3, the DNA is TGTGCCTGGAGTACCCACAAGGGCCCGCCGGAAGAGACCCAGTACTTC.